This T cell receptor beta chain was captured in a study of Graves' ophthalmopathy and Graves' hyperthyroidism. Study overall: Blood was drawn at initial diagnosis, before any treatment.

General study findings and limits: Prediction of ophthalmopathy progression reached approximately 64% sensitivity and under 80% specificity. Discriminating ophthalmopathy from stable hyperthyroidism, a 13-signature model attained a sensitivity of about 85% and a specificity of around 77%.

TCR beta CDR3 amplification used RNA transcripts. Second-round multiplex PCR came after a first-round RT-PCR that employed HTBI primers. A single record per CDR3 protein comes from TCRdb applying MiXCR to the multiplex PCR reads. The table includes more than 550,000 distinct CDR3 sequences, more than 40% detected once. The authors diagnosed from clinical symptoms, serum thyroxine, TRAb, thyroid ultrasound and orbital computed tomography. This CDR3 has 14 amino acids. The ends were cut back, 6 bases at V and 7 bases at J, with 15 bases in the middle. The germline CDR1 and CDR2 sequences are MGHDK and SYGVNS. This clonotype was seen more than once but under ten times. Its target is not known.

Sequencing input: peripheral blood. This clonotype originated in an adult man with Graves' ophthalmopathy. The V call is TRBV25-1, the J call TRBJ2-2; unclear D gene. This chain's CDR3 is CASSQDVAGGELFF. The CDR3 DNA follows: TGTGCCAGCAGCCAAGATGTCGCCGGCGGGGAGCTGTTTTTT. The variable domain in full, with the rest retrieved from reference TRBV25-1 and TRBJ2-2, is EADIYQTPRYLVIGTGKKITLECSQTMGHDKMYWYQQDPGMELHLIHYSYGVNSTEKGDLSSESTVSRIRTEHFPLTLESARPSHTSQYLCASSQDVAGGELFFGEGSRLTVL.